Shown below are 29 T cell receptor beta chains from a single sample sequenced in a study of early T cells in non-severe SARS-CoV-2 infection. TCRdb recomputed calls from the 5' RACE reads with MiXCR, one row per CDR3 protein. The sample has roughly 100,000 distinct CDR3 sequences, about 15% seen once. The sequenced material came from whole blood. Receptors originate from an adult who was a healthcare worker with PCR-confirmed SARS-CoV-2 infection or an uninfected control (not recorded which).

CDR3 nucleotides: TGTGCCAGCATCCAACAGGGAGGGTACCACTACGAGCAGTACTTC. Its protein is CASIQQGGYHYEQYF. This chain joins TRBV2 and TRBJ2-7; D possibly corresponds to TRBD2 (7 bases). The CDR3 extends over 15 amino acids. Trimming shortened V by 7 bases and J by 3 bases, and 19 bases separated the two germline ends. Germline assignment: CDR1 SNHLY and CDR2 FYNNEI.

This clonotype was detected only a few times. One end of the junction is discordant with germline, which a read error may explain. The chain uses TRBV18 and TRBJ1-2; 10 bases are shared with TRBD1. CDR1 KGHSH and CDR2 LQKENI come from the germline V gene. The CDR3 totals 12 residues. CDR3 in DNA: TGTGCCAGCTCACCTGGGACAGGGGATCACTTCTTC. The encoded protein is CASSPGTGDHFF.

This clonotype was detected ten times or more. The V call is TRBV20-1, the J call TRBJ1-1; 7 bases agree with TRBD1. The germline V gene encodes CDR1 DFQATT and CDR2 SNEGSKA (reference sequence). Germline trimming cut 0 bases from V and 4 bases from J; bases unmatched to any gene: 11. This CDR3 comprises 16 residues. The CDR3 sequence is CSARDPTTGAGTEAFF. CDR3 DNA sequence: TGCAGTGCTAGAGACCCCACTACAGGGGCAGGCACTGAAGCTTTCTTT.

The chain has TRBV7-2 and TRBJ2-7, with 7 bases fitting TRBD2. Germline values: CDR1 SGHTA, CDR2 FQGNSA. V trimming: 5 bases; J trimming: 2 bases; junction bases outside the gene matches: 6. CDR3 length: 14 amino acids. The chain's CDR3 is CASSPTAGTYEQYF. The CDR3 nucleotides read TGTGCCAGCAGCCCGACAGCGGGGACCTACGAGCAGTACTTC.

This clonotype was found a few times. The gene calls are TRBV12-3 or TRBV12-4 and TRBJ1-1; maybe TRBD1 (5 bases). V lost 3 bases, J lost 4 bases, and 6 bases lay in between. CDR3 length equals 12 residues. Here the CDR3 DNA reads TGTGCCAGCAGTTTTGGGGGCACTGAAGCTTTCTTT. Its translation: CASSFGGTEAFF.

This clonotype has ten or more counts. The CDR3 here is CASSQEGNTIYF. In DNA, the CDR3 is TGTGCCAGCAGCCAAGAAGGTAACACCATATATTTT. The gene calls are TRBV3-1 and TRBJ1-3; no definite D call. Trimming shortened V by 0 bases and J by 7 bases, and 4 bases separated the two germline ends. Germline assignment: CDR1 LGHDT and CDR2 YNNKEL (reference sequence). The CDR3 loop spans 12 amino acids.

This clonotype was seen more than once but under ten times. This chain joins TRBV7-2 and TRBJ2-7, with 12 nucleotides matching TRBD2. Germline V CDR1 and CDR2: SGHTA, FQGNSA. The ends lost 1 base at V and 4 bases at J; junction bases unmatched: 2. This CDR3 contains 15 residues. CDR3: CASSLDTSGGYEQYF. CDR3 coding DNA: TGTGCCAGCAGCTTAGACACTAGCGGGGGGTACGAGCAGTACTTC.

Ten or more counts support this clonotype. The CDR3 spells CATSRHGQGRSGANVLTF. CDR3 nucleotide sequence: TGTGCCACCAGCAGGCACGGACAGGGCCGCTCTGGGGCCAACGTCCTGACTTTC. The chain recombines TRBV15 with TRBJ2-6; 8 bases match TRBD1. The length of the CDR3 is 18 residues. V dropped 3 bases and J dropped 0; count of bases not matched to a gene: 7. The germline CDR1 and CDR2 sequences are LNHNV and YYDKDF (reference sequence).

The chain combines TRBV7-9 with TRBJ1-3; D is ambiguous. Germline V gene lookup returns CDR1 SEHNR and CDR2 FQNEAQ (reference sequence). The V end was cut by 5 bases, the J end by 0 bases, with 11 bases between. The CDR3 has 15 residues. CDR3 in DNA: TGTGCCAGCAGCCCGTCCCCCTTCTCTGGAAACACCATATATTTT. It codes for CASSPSPFSGNTIYF.

This clonotype was seen more than once but under ten times. The gene calls are TRBV28 and TRBJ1-2; D unclear. This CDR3 has 13 amino acids. Germline CDR1 reads MDHEN; CDR2 reads SYDVKM. Trimming cost V 3 bases and J 4 bases, with 9 bases left between them. The CDR3 protein is CASSLSSTYGYTF. For the CDR3, the DNA is TGTGCCAGCAGTTTGTCCAGCACCTATGGCTACACCTTC.

The chain is built from TRBV5-1 and TRBJ1-4; no reliable D call. The CDR3 runs 15 residues. Per germline, CDR1 SGHRS and CDR2 YFSETQ. Trimming cost V 4 bases and J 5 bases, with 15 bases left between them. The DNA for the CDR3 is TGCGCCAGCAGCGTCCTACCGGGCGAAAATGAAAAACTGTTTTTT. Protein product: CASSVLPGENEKLFF.

This clonotype was recorded at least ten times. The rearrangement uses TRBV15 and TRBJ1-2; possibly TRBD1 for D (5 bases). The V gene's germline CDR1 is LNHNV and CDR2 YYDKDF (reference sequence). This CDR3 is 13 amino acids long. V lost 0 bases and J 8 bases, leaving 10 bases between the germline ends. The CDR3 region is CATSRDTGAGYTF. The CDR3 coding sequence is TGTGCCACCAGCAGAGATACTGGGGCGGGCTACACCTTC.

This sequence joins TRBV5-1 and TRBJ2-7; 9 bases agree with TRBD1. Germline CDR1 and CDR2: SGHRS and YFSETQ. The CDR3 extends over 17 amino acids. V dropped 4 bases and J dropped 2; count of bases not matched to a gene: 13. The CDR3 DNA reads TGCGCCAGCAGCCGGACCCTCGTACAGGGGGCGGCCTACGAGCAGTACTTC. Residues: CASSRTLVQGAAYEQYF. Full variable domain (missing parts from reference TRBV5-1 and TRBJ2-7): KAGVTQTPRYLIKTRGQQVTLSCSPISGHRSVSWYQQTPGQGLQFLFEYFSETQRNKGNFPGRFSGRQFSNSRSEMNVSTLELGDSALYLCASSRTLVQGAAYEQYFGPGTRLTVT.

The J gene is TRBJ2-1, the V gene TRBV7-2, with TRBD2 matching over 9 bases. The germline V gene encodes CDR1 SGHTA and CDR2 FQGNSA. J was trimmed by 7 bases and V by 4 bases; bases with no gene match: 14. The CDR3 has 17 residues. The CDR3 bases are TGTGCCAGCAGCTACTTCACCCTAGCGGGGAAAGAGAATGAGCAGTTCTTC. Its translation: CASSYFTLAGKENEQFF.

In DNA, the CDR3 is TGCAGCGTTCGGCAGAGTAATGAGCAGTTCTTC. Its protein is CSVRQSNEQFF. The chain links TRBV29-1 to TRBJ2-1; D is unclear. The CDR3 is 11 amino acids. CDR1 and CDR2 from the germline V gene are SQVTM and ANQGSEA. V lost 5 bases and J 7 bases, leaving 9 bases between the germline ends.

The gene calls are TRBV28 and TRBJ2-3; possibly TRBD2 for D (6 bases). CDR1 is MDHEN, CDR2 SYDVKM, per germline. CDR3 length equals 14 residues. V shed 4 bases and J shed 6 bases, with 14 bases lying between them. CDR3 residues: CASSWGVKFDTQYF. The CDR3 DNA follows: TGTGCCAGCAGTTGGGGGGTGAAGTTTGATACGCAGTATTTT.

The V gene is TRBV24-1, the J gene TRBJ1-2; D call uncertain. The CDR3 is made up of 14 amino acids. Trimming cost V 1 base and J 3 bases, with 8 bases left between them. The germline gives CDR1 KGHDR, CDR2 SFDVKD. In DNA, the CDR3 is TGTGCCACCAGTGATTTAAGTCGTTACTATGGCTACACCTTC. This codes for CATSDLSRYYGYTF.

This clonotype was detected a few times. This chain links TRBV11-2 with TRBJ1-6; TRBD1 matches at 7 bases. This CDR3 contains 16 residues. The junction had 7 bases not matched to a gene; V was cut back by 2 bases and J by 6 bases. Per germline, CDR1 SGHAT and CDR2 FQNNGV. The CDR3 loop is CASSLNSGTVNSPLHF. As DNA, the CDR3 is TGTGCCAGCAGCTTAAATTCGGGGACAGTTAATTCACCCCTCCACTTT.

The sample holds many counts of this clonotype. The CDR3 sequence is CASSPGGVNYGYTF. The CDR3, as DNA: TGTGCCAGCAGCCCAGGCGGGGTGAACTATGGCTACACCTTC. The V call is TRBV7-3, the J call TRBJ1-2; D gene ambiguous. Between the trimmed V and J ends, which lost 5 bases and 2 bases, there was a span of 12 bases. The CDR3 covers 14 residues. Germline CDR1 and CDR2: SGHTA and FQGTGA.

This clonotype was seen at least ten times. This chain uses TRBV29-1 with TRBJ2-1; possible D gene TRBD1, 6 bases. CDR1 SQVTM and CDR2 ANQGSEA come from the germline V gene. Deletions cut 4 bases from V and 16 bases from J, with 11 bases between. This CDR3 comprises 9 residues. CDR3 residues: CSVGGGRFF. The CDR3 DNA reads TGCAGCGTTGGAGGGGGAAGATTCTTC.

This clonotype has more than one count but fewer than ten. The V gene is TRBV20-1, the J gene TRBJ2-7; D unresolved. Germline CDR1 is DFQATT and CDR2 is SNEGSKA (reference sequence). Trimming cost V 2 bases and J 0 bases, with 11 bases left between them. CDR3 length: 14 amino acids. This CDR3 is CSARSRRSSYEQYF. The CDR3 DNA is TGCAGTGCTAGATCCCGTCGAAGCTCCTACGAGCAGTACTTC.

The CDR3 loop is CASSASGRSTDTQYF. The CDR3 nucleotides are TGTGCCAGCAGCGCCTCGGGCCGCTCCACAGATACGCAGTATTTT. J is TRBJ2-3 and V is TRBV7-3; D is undetermined. The CDR3 totals 15 residues. The germline V gene has CDR1 SGHTA and CDR2 FQGTGA. V dropped 5 bases and J dropped 2 bases, with 14 bases sitting between them.

CDR3 sequence (DNA): TGTGCCAGCAGTTACTCGACGGCAGGGGATGGCTACACCTTC. This gives the protein CASSYSTAGDGYTF. The V call is TRBV6-5, the J call TRBJ1-2; D might be TRBD1 (6 bases). Between the trimmed V and J ends, which lost 0 bases and 6 bases, there was a span of 11 bases. The CDR3 consists of 14 residues. Germline V gene sequence: CDR1 MNHEY, CDR2 SVGAGI.

The chain carries TRBV4-1 and TRBJ1-6; TRBD1 aligns across 7 bases. There are 14 residues in the CDR3. The V segment lost 0 bases and the J segment 7 bases; nucleotides outside the gene matches: 0. CDR1 MGHRA and CDR2 YSYEKL come from the germline V gene. CDR3 sequence reads: CASSQDRGNSPLHF. The CDR3 DNA sequence: TGCGCCAGCAGCCAAGACAGGGGGAATTCACCCCTCCACTTT.

The chain carries TRBV4-3 and TRBJ1-4; no clear D. The CDR3 length is 15 residues. V was clipped by 1 base and J by 8 bases, with 14 bases between them. Germline V gene sequence: CDR1 LGHNA, CDR2 YSLEER. DNA of the CDR3: TGCGCCAGCAGCCAAGTGAATCAGATAAAGGAAAAACTGTTTTTT. Its translation: CASSQVNQIKEKLFF.

This sequence joins TRBV4-1 and TRBJ1-1, with D unresolved. The CDR3 has 14 amino acids. CDR1 and CDR2 from the germline V gene are MGHRA and YSYEKL. V dropped 1 base and J dropped 4 bases, with 10 bases sitting between them. CDR3 region: CASSQGPGSTEAFF. CDR3 bases: TGCGCCAGCAGCCAAGGGCCCGGGAGCACTGAAGCTTTCTTT.

This clonotype was counted between two and nine times. The V and J genes are TRBV12-3 or TRBV12-4 and TRBJ1-2, with 9 bases fitting TRBD1. The CDR3 spans 13 residues. J lost 5 bases, V lost 7 bases, and 5 bases had no gene match. The CDR3 nucleotides read TGTGCCAGCAAGACAGGGGGAGATTATGGCTACACCTTC. Translation gives CASKTGGDYGYTF.

This clonotype appeared a few times. This chain links TRBV14 with TRBJ1-1; no definite D call. V was trimmed by 4 bases and J by 4 bases, leaving 10 bases between them. The germline gives CDR1 SGHDN, CDR2 FVKESK. The length of the CDR3 is 13 residues. The CDR3 DNA sequence: TGTGCCAGCAGCCCTAGTCGGTCCACTGAAGCTTTCTTT. Translated: CASSPSRSTEAFF. Complete variable domain (other parts from reference TRBV14 and TRBJ1-1): EAGVTQFPSHSVIEKGQTVTLRCDPISGHDNLYWYRRVMGKEIKFLLHFVKESKQDESGMPNNRFLAERTGGTYSTLKVQPAELEDSGVYFCASSPSRSTEAFFGQGTRLTVV.

The chain has TRBV29-1 and TRBJ2-7, with D tentatively TRBD1 or TRBD2 (6 bases each). The germline gives CDR1 SQVTM, CDR2 ANQGSEA. The length of the CDR3 is 14 residues. Trimming removed 7 bases at V and 7 bases at J, with 23 bases between. CDR3 protein: CSARVSGGPGEQYF. Written as DNA, the CDR3 is TGCAGCGCCAGGGTCTCCGGGGGCCCTGGGGAGCAGTACTTC.